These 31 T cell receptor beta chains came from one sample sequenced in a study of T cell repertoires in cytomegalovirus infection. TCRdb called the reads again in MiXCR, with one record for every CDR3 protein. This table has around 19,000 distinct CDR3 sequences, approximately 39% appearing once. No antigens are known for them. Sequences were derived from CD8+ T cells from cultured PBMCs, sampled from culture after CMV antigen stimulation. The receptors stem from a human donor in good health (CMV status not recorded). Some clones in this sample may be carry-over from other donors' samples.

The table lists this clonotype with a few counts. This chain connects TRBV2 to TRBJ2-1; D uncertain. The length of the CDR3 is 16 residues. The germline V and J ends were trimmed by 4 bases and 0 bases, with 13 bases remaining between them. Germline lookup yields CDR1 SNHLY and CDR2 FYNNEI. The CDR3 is CASSGARTSSYNEQFF. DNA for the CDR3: TGTGCCAGCAGTGGGGCGAGGACCAGCTCCTACAATGAGCAGTTCTTC.

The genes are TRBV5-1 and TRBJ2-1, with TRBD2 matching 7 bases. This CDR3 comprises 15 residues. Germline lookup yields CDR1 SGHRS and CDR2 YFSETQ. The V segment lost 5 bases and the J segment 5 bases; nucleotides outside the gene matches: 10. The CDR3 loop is CASRDTTSAHNEQFF. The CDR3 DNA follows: TGCGCCAGCAGGGATACTACTAGCGCCCACAATGAGCAGTTCTTC.

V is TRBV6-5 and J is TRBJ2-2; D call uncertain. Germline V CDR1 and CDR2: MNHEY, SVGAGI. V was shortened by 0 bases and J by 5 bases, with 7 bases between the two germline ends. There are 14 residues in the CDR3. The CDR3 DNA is TGTGCCAGCAGTTACTCCGGACGGACCGGGGAGCTGTTTTTT. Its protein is CASSYSGRTGELFF.

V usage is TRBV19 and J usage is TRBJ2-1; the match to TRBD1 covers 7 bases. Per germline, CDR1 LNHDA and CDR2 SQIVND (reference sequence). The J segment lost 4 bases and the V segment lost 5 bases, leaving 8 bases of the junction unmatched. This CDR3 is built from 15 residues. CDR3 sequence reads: CASSSRDREYNEQFF. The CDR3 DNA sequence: TGTGCCAGTAGTTCCCGGGACAGAGAATACAATGAGCAGTTCTTC.

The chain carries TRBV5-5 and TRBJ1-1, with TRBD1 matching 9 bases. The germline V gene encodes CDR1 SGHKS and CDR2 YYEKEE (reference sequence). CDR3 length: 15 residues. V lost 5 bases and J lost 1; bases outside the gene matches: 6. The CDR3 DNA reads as TGTGCCAGCAGATACCGGGACAGGGAGAACACTGAAGCTTTCTTT. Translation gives CASRYRDRENTEAFF.

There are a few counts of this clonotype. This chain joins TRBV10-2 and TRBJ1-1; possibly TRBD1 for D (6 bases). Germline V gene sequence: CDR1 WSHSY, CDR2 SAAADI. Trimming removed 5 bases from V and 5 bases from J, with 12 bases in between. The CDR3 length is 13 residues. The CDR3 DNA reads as TGCGCCAGCAGTTACAGGGTTGGTACTGAAGCTTTCTTT. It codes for CASSYRVGTEAFF.

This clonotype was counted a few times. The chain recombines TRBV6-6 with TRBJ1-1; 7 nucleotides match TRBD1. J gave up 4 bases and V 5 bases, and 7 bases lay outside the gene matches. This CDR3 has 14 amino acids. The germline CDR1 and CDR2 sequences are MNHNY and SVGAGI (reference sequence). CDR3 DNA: TGTGCCAGCAGTGGAGGGGGCTATGGCACTGAAGCTTTCTTT. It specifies CASSGGGYGTEAFF.

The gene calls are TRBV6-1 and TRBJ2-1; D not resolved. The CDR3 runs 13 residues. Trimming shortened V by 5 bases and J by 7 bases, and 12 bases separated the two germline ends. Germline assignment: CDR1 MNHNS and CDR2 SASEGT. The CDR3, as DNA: TGTGCCAGCAGTTACGACTTCACGAATGAGCAGTTCTTC. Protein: CASSYDFTNEQFF.

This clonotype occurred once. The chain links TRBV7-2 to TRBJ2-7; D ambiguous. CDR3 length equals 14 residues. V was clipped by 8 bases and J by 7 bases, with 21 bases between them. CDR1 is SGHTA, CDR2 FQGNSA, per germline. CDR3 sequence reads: CASASDPSRVEQYF. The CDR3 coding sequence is TGTGCCAGCGCAAGCGACCCTTCTCGGGTAGAGCAGTACTTC.

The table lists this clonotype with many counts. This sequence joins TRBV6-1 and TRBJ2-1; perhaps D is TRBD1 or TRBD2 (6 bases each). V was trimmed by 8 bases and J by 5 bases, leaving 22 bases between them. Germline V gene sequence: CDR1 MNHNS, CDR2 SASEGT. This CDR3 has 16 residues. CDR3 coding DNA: TGTGCCAGCGGGGGCTGGCTAGCGCAAATCCACAATGAGCAGTTCTTC. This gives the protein CASGGWLAQIHNEQFF.

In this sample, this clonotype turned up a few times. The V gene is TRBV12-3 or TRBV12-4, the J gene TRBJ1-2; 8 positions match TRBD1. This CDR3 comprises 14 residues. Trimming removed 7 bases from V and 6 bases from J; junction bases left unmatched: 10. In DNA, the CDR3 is TGTGCCAGCAACACAGGGGGAGGTTGGGATGGCTACACCTTC. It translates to CASNTGGGWDGYTF.

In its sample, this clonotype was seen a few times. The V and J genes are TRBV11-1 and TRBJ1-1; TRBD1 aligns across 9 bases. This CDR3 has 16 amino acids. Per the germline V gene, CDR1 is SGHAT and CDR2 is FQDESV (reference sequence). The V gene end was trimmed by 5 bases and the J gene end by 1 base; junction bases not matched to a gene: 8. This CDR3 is CASSRARTGENTEAFF. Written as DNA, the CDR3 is TGTGCCAGCAGCCGGGCCCGGACAGGGGAGAACACTGAAGCTTTCTTT.

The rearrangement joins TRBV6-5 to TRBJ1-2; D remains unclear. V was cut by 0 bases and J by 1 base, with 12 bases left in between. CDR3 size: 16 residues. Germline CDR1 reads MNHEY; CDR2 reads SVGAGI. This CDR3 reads CASSYSSVQINYGYTF. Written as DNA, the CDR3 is TGTGCCAGCAGTTACTCTTCCGTACAGATTAACTATGGCTACACCTTC.

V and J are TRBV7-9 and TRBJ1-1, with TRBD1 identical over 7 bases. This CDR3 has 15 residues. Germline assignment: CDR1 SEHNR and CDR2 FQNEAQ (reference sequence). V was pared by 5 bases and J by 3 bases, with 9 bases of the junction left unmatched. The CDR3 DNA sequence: TGTGCCAGCAGCCCTAGGCCAGGGGGGGACACTGAAGCTTTCTTT. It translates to CASSPRPGGDTEAFF.

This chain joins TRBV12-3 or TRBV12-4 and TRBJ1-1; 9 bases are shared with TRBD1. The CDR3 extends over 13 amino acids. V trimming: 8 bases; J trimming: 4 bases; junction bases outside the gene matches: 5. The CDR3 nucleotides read TGTGCCAGCGGGACAGGGCCGTCCACTGAAGCTTTCTTT. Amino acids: CASGTGPSTEAFF.

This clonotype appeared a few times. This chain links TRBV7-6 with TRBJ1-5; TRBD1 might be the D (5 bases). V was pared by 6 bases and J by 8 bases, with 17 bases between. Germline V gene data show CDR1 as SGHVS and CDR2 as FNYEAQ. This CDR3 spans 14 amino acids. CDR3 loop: CASRDGAPGEPQHF. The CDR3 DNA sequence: TGTGCCAGCAGGGACGGGGCCCCCGGGGAGCCCCAGCATTTT.

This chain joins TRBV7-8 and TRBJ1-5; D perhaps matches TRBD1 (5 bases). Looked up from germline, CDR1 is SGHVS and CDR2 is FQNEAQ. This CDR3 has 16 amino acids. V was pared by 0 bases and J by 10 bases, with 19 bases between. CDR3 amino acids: CASSLAMGQGGRPQHF. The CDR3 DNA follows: TGTGCCAGCAGCTTAGCGATGGGGCAGGGAGGTCGTCCCCAGCATTTT.

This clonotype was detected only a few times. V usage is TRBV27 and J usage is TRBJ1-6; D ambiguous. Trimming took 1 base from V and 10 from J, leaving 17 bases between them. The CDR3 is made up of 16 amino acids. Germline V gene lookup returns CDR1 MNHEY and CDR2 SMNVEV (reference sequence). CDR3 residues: CASSLFIGPTGSPLHF. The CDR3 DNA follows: TGTGCCAGCAGTTTATTTATCGGCCCCACGGGCTCACCCCTCCACTTT.

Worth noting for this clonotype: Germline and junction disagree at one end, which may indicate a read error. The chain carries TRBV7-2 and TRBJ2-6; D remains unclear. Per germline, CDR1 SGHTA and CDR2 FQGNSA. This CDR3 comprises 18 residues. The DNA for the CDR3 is TGTGTCAGCAGCACCCCAGTGGGCAGACACTCTGGGGCCAACGTCCTGACTTTC. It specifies CVSSTPVGRHSGANVLTF.

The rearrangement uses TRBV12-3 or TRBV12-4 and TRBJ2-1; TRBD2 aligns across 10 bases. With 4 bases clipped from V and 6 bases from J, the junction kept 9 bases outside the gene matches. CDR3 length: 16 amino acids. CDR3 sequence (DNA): TGTGCCAGCAGTTCAGAACTAGCGGGGATTCGCAATGAGCAGTTCTTC. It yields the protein CASSSELAGIRNEQFF.

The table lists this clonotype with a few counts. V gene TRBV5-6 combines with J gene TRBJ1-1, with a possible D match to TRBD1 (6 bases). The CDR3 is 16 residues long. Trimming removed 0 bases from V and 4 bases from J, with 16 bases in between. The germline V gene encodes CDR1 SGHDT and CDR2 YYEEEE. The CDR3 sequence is CASSLGWTDFFTEAFF. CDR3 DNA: TGTGCCAGCAGCTTGGGATGGACAGATTTCTTCACTGAAGCTTTCTTT. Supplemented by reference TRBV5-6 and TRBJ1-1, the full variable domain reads DAGVTQSPTHLIKTRGQQVTLRCSPKSGHDTVSWYQQALGQGPQFIFQYYEEEERQRGNFPDRFSGHQFPNYSSELNVNALLLGDSALYLCASSLGWTDFFTEAFFGQGTRLTVV.

CDR3 amino acids: CASSHTGDTEAFF. In DNA form, the CDR3 reads TGTGCCAGCAGTCATACAGGTGACACTGAAGCTTTCTTT. V usage is TRBV5-4 and J usage is TRBJ1-1, with D possibly TRBD1 on 5 matching bases. Deletions cut 5 bases from V and 3 bases from J, with 11 bases between. This CDR3 comprises 13 residues. Germline loops: CDR1 SGHNT, CDR2 YYREEE (reference sequence). The entire variable domain, with the rest obtained from reference TRBV5-4 and TRBJ1-1, is as follows: ETGVTQSPTHLIKTRGQQVTLRCSSQSGHNTVSWYQQALGQGPQFIFQYYREEENGRGNFPPRFSGLQFPNYSSELNVNALELDDSALYLCASSHTGDTEAFFGQGTRLTVV.

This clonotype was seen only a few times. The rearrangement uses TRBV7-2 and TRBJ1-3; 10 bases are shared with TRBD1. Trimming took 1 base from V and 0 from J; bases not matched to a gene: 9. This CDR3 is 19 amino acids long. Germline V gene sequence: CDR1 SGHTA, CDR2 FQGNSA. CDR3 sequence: CASSLGVFGTGASGNTIYF. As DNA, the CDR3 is TGTGCCAGCAGCTTAGGCGTCTTTGGGACAGGGGCCTCTGGAAACACCATATATTTT.

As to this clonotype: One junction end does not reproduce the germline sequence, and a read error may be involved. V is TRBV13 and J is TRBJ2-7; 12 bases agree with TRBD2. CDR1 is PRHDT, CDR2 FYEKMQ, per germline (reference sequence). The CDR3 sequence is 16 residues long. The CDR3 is CASSSRTSGNSCEQYF. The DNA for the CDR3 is TGTGCCAGCAGCTCCCGGACTAGCGGGAACTCCTGCGAGCAGTACTTC.

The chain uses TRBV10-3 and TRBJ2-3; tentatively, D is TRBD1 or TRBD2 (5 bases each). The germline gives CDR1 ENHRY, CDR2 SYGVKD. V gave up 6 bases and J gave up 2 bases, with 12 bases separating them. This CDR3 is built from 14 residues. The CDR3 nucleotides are TGTGCCATCAGGGGCATAGGGACCACAGATACGCAGTATTTT. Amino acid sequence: CAIRGIGTTDTQYF.

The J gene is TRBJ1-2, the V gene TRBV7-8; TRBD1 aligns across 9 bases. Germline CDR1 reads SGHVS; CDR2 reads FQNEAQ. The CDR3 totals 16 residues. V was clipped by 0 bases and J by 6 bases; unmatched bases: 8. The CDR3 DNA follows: TGTGCCAGCAGCTTAGCGCTAAAGGGACAGGGAGATGGCTACACCTTC. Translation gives CASSLALKGQGDGYTF.

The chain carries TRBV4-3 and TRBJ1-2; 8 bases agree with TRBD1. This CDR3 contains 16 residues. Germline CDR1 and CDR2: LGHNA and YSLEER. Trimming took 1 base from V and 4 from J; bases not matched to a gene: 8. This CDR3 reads CASSQGGTGQVYGYTF. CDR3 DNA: TGCGCCAGCAGCCAAGGTGGCACGGGACAGGTCTATGGCTACACCTTC.

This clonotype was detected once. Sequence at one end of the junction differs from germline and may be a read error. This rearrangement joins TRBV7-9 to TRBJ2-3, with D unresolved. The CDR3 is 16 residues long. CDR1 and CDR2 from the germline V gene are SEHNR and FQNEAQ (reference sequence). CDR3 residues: CASSRPKTYSTDTQCF. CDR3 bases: TGTGCCAGCAGCCGCCCTAAGACATATTCCACAGATACGCAGTGTTTT. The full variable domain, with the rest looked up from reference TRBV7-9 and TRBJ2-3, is DTGVSQNPRHKITKRGQNVTFRCDPISEHNRLYWYRQTLGQGPEFLTYFQNEAQLEKSRLLSDRFSAERPKGSFSTLEIQRTEQGDSAMYLCASSRPKTYSTDTQCFGPGTRLTVL.

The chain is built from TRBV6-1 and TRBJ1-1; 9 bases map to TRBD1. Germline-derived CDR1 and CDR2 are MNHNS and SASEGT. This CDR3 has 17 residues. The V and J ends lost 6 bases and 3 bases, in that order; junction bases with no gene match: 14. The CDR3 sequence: CASSPTLTGGIYTEAFF. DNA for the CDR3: TGTGCCAGCAGCCCTACTCTTACAGGGGGCATCTACACTGAAGCTTTCTTT.

The CDR3 protein is CASSSRWGISSPLHF. CDR3 DNA sequence: TGTGCCAGCAGTTCCCGTTGGGGTATAAGTTCACCCCTCCACTTT. This chain joins TRBV12-3 or TRBV12-4 and TRBJ1-6; no firm D call. The length of the CDR3 is 15 residues. Trimming stripped 4 bases from V and 9 bases from J, with 16 bases between.

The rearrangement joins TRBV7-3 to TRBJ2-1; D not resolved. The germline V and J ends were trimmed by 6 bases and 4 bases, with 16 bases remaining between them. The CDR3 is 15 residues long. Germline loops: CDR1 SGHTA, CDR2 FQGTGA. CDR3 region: CASSLGRPQYNEQFF. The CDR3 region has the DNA TGTGCCAGCAGTCTCGGGCGCCCCCAGTACAATGAGCAGTTCTTC.